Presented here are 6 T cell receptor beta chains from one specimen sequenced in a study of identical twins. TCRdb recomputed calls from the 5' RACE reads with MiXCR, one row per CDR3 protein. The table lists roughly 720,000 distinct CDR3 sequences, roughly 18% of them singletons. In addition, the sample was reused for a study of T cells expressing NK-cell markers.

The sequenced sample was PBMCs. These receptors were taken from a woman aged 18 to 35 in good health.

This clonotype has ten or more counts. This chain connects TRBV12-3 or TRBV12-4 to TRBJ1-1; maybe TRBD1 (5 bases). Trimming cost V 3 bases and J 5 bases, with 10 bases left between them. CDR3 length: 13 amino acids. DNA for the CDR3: TGTGCCAGCAGTTTTAATAGGGGAACTGAAGCTTTCTTT. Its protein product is CASSFNRGTEAFF.

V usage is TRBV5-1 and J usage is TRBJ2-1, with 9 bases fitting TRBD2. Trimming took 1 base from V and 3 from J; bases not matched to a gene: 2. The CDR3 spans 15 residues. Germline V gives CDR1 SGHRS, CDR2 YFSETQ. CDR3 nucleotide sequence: TGCGCCAGCAGCTTGACACTAGCGGGCTACAATGAGCAGTTCTTC. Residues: CASSLTLAGYNEQFF. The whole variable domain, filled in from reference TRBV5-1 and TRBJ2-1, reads KAGVTQTPRYLIKTRGQQVTLSCSPISGHRSVSWYQQTPGQGLQFLFEYFSETQRNKGNFPGRFSGRQFSNSRSEMNVSTLELGDSALYLCASSLTLAGYNEQFFGPGTRLTVL.

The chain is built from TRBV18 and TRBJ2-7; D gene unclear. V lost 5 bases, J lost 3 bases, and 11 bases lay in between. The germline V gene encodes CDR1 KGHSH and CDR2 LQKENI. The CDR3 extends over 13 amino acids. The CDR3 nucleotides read TGTGCCAGCTCATCTCACATCCTCTACGAGCAGTACTTC. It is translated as CASSSHILYEQYF. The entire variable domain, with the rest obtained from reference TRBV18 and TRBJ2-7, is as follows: NAGVMQNPRHLVRRRGQEARLRCSPMKGHSHVYWYRQLPEEGLKFMVYLQKENIIDESGMPKERFSAEFPKEGPSILRIQQVVRGDSAAYFCASSSHILYEQYFGPGTRLTVT.

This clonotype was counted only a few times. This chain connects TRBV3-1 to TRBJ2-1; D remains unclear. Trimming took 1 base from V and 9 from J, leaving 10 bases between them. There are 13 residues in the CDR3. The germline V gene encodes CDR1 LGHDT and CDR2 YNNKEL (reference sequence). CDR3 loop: CASSQGLGGEQFF. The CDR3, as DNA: TGTGCCAGCAGCCAAGGTTTAGGCGGTGAGCAGTTCTTC.

CDR3 in amino acids: CASSFTPGQGVYEQYF. Written as DNA, the CDR3 is TGTGCCAGCAGCTTTACTCCGGGACAGGGCGTCTACGAGCAGTACTTC. The rearrangement links TRBV11-2 to TRBJ2-7; TRBD1 aligns across 9 bases. V was clipped by 3 bases and J by 3 bases; unmatched bases: 9. Germline CDR1 reads SGHAT; CDR2 reads FQNNGV. This CDR3 comprises 16 residues.

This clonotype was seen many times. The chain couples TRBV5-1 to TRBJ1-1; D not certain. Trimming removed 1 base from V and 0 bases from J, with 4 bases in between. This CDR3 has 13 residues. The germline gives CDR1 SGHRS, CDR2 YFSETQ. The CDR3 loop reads CASSLKMNTEAFF. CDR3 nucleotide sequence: TGCGCCAGCAGCTTGAAGATGAACACTGAAGCTTTCTTT.